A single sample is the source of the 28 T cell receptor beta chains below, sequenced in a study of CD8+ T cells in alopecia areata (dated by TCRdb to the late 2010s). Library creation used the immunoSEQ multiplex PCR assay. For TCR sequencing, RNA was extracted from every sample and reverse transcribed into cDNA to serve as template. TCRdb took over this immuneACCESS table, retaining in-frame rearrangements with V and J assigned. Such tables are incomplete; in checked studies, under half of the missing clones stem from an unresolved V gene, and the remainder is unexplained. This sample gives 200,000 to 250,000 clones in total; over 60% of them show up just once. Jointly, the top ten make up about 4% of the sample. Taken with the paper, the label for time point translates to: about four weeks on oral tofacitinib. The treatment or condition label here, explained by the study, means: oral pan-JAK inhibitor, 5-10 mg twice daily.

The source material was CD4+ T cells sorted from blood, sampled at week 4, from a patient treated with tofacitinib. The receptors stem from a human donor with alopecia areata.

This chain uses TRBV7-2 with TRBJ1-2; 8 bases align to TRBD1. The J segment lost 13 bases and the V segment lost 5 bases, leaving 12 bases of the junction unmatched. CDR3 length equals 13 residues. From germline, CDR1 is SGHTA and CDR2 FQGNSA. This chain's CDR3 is CASSKGTGSPGTF. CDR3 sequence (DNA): TGTGCCAGCAGCAAAGGGACAGGCAGCCCAGGCACCTTC.

CDR3 loop: CASSLDRLATGELFF. In DNA form, the CDR3 reads TGTGCCAGCAGCTTAGATCGGCTAGCCACCGGGGAGCTGTTTTTT. This sequence joins TRBV11-2 and TRBJ2-2; D perhaps matches TRBD2 (5 bases). V was pared by 0 bases and J by 4 bases, with 9 bases between. The V gene's germline CDR1 is SGHAT and CDR2 FQNNGV. This CDR3 comprises 15 residues.

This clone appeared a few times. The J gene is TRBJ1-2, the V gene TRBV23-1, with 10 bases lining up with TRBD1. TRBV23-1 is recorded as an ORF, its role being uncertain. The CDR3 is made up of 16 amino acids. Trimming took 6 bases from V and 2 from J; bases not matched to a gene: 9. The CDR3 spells CASSQGPTGGNYGYTF. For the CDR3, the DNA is TGCGCCAGCAGCCAAGGGCCGACAGGGGGCAACTATGGCTACACCTTC.

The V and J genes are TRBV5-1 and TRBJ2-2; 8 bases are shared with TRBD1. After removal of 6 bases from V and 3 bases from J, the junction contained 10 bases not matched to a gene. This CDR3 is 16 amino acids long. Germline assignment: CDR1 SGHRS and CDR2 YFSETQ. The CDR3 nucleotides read TGCGCCAGCACTCCCGACGGGACAGGTGACACCGGGGAGCTGTTTTTT. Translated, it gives CASTPDGTGDTGELFF.

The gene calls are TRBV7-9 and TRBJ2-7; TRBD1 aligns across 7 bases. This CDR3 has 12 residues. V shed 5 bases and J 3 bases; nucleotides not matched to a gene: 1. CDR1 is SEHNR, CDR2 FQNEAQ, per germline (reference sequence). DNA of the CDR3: TGTGCCAGCAGCGACAGGGTCTACGAGCAGTACTTC. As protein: CASSDRVYEQYF.

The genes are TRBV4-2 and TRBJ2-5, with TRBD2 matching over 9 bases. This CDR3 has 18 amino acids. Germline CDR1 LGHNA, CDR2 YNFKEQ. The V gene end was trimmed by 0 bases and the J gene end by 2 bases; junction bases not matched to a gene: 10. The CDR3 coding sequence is TGTGCCAGCAGCCAAGAAGGCGGGGGGGCCAGCTTACAAGAGACCCAGTACTTC. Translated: CASSQEGGGASLQETQYF.

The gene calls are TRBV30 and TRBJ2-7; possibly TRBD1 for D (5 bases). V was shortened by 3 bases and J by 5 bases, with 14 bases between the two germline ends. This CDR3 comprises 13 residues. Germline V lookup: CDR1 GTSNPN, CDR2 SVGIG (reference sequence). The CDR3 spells CAWRGQGGHEQYF. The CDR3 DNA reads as TGTGCCTGGAGAGGGCAGGGCGGCCACGAGCAGTACTTC.

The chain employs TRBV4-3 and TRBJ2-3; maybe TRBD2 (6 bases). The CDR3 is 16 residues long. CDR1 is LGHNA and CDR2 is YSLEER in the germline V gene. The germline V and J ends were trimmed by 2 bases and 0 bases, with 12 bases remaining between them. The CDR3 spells CASSQWGGVSTDTQYF. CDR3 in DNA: TGCGCCAGCAGCCAATGGGGCGGGGTAAGCACAGATACGCAGTATTTT.

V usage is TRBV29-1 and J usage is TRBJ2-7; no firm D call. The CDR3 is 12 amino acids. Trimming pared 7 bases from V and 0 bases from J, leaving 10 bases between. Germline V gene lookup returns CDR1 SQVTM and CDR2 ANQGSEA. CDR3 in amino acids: CSARTDSYEQYF. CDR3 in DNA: TGCAGCGCCCGGACGGACTCCTACGAGCAGTACTTC.

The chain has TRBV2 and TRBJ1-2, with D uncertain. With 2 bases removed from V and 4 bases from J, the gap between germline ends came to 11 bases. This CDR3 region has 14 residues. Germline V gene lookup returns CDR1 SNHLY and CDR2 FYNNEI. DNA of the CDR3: TGTGCCAGCAGTGAACAGGTGCTACTCTATGGCTACACCTTC. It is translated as CASSEQVLLYGYTF. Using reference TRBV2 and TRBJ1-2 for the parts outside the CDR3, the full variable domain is EPEVTQTPSHQVTQMGQEVILRCVPISNHLYFYWYRQILGQKVEFLVSFYNNEISEKSEIFDDQFSVERPDGSNFTLKIRSTKLEDSAMYFCASSEQVLLYGYTFGSGTRLTVV.

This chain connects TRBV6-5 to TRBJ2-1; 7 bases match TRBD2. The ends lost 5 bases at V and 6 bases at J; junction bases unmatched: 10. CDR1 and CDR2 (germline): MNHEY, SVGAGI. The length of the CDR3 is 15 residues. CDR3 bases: TGTGCCAGCAGTGCCGGACTAGTTCGTACCAATGAGCAGTTCTTC. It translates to CASSAGLVRTNEQFF.

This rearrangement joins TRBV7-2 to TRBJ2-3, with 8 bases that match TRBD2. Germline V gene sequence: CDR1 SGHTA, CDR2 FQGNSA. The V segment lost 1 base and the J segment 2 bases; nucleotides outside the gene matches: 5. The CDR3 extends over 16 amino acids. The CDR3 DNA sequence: TGTGCCAGCAGCTTAGGAGCGGGGGTGATCACAGATACGCAGTATTTT. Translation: CASSLGAGVITDTQYF.

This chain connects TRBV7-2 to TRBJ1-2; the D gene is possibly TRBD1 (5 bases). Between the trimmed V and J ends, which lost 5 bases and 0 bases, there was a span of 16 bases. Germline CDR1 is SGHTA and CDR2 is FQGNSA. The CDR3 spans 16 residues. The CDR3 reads CASSLAGGGANYGYTF. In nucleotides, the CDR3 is TGTGCCAGCAGCCTTGCCGGTGGGGGAGCTAACTATGGCTACACCTTC.

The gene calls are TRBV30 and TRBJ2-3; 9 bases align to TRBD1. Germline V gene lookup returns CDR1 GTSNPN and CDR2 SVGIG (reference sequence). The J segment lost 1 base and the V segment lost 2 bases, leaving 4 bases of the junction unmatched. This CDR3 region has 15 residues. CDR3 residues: CAWSLGQGGTDTQYF. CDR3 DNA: TGTGCCTGGAGTTTGGGACAGGGCGGCACAGATACGCAGTATTTT.

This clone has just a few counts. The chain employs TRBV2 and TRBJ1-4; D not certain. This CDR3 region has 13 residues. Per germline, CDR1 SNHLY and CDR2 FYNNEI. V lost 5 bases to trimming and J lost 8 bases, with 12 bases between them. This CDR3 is CASSRTVYEKLFF. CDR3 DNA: TGTGCCAGCAGTCGGACGGTTTACGAAAAACTGTTTTTT.

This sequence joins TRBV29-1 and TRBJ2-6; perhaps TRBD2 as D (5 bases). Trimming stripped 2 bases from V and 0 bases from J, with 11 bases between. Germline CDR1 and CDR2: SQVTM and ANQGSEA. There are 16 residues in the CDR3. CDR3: CSVEYRGLSGANVLTF. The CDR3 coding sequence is TGCAGCGTTGAATATCGAGGACTCTCTGGGGCCAACGTCCTGACTTTC.

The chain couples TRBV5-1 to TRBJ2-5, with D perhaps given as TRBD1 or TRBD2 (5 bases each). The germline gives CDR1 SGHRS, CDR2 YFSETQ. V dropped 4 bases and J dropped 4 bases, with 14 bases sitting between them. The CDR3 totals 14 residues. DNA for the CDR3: TGCGCCAGCAGCAATCCCCCGGGGCGAGAGACCCAGTACTTC. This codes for CASSNPPGRETQYF. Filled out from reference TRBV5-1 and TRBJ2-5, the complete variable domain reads KAGVTQTPRYLIKTRGQQVTLSCSPISGHRSVSWYQQTPGQGLQFLFEYFSETQRNKGNFPGRFSGRQFSNSRSEMNVSTLELGDSALYLCASSNPPGRETQYFGPGTRLLVL.

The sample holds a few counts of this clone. Here the CDR3 reads CAISAAGDGYTF. As DNA, the CDR3 is TGTGCCATCAGTGCGGCAGGGGACGGCTACACCTTC. The chain recombines TRBV10-3 with TRBJ1-2; possibly TRBD1 for D (6 bases). The CDR3 is 12 residues long. V was trimmed by 4 bases and J by 8 bases, leaving 11 bases between them. Germline V gives CDR1 ENHRY, CDR2 SYGVKD.

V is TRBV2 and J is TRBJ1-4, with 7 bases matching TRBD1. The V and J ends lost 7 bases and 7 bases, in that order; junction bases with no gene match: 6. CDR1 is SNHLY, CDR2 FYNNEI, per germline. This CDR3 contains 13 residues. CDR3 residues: CASNDRASEKLFF. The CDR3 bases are TGTGCCAGCAACGACAGGGCCTCTGAAAAACTGTTTTTT.

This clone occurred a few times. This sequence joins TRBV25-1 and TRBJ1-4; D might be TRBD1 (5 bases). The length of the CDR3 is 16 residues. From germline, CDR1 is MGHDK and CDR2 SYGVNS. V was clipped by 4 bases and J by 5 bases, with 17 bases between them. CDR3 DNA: TGTGCCAGCAGTGCCGTGACGGGGGATTGGAATGAAAAACTGTTTTTT. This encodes CASSAVTGDWNEKLFF.

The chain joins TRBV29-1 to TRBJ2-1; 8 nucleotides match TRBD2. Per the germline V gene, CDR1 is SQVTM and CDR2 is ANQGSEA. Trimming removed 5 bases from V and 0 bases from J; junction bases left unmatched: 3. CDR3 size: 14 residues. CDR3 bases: TGCAGCGTTCTAGCGGGTACCTCCTACAATGAGCAGTTCTTC. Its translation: CSVLAGTSYNEQFF.

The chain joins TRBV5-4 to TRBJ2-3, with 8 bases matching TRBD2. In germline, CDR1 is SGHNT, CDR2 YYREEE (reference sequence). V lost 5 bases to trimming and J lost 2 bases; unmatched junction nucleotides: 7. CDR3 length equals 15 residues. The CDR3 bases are TGTGCCAGCAGGCGGGAGGTATCCCTCACAGATACGCAGTATTTT. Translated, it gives CASRREVSLTDTQYF.

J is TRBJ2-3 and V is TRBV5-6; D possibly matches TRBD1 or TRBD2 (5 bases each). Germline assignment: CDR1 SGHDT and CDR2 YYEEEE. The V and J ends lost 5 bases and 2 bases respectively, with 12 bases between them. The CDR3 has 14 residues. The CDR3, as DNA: TGTGCCAGCAGACCTAGGGGAGACACAGATACGCAGTATTTT. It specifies CASRPRGDTDTQYF.

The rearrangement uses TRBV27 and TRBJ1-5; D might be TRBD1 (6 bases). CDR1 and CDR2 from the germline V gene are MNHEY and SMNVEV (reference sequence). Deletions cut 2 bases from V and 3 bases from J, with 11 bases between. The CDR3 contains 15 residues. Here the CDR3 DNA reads TGTGCCAGCAGTTTACTGGACAGACCCAATCAGCCCCAGCATTTT. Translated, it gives CASSLLDRPNQPQHF.

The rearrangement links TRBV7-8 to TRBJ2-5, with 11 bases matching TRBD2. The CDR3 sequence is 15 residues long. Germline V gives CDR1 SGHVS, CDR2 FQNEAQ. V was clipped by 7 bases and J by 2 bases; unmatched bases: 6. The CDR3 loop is CASIPASGGQETQYF. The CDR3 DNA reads TGTGCCAGCATCCCAGCTAGCGGGGGGCAAGAGACCCAGTACTTC.

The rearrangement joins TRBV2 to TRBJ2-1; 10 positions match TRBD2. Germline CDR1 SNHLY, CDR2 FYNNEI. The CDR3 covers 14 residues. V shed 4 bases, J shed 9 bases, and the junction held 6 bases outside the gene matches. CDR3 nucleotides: TGTGCCAGCAGTGTCCTAGCGGGGGCCGTTGAGCAGTTCTTC. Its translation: CASSVLAGAVEQFF.

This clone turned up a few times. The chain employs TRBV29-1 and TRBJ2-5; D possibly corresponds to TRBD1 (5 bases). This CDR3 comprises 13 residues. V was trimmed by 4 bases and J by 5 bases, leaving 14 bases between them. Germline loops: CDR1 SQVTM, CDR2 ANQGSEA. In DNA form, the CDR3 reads TGCAGCGTTGTGGTGGGGCCCCAGGAGACCCAGTACTTC. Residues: CSVVVGPQETQYF.

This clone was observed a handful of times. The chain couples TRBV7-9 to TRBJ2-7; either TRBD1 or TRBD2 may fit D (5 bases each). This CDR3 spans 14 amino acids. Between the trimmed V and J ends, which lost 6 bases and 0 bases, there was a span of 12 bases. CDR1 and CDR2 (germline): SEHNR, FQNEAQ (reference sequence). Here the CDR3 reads CASRGPSSSYEQYF. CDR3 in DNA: TGTGCCAGCAGGGGACCGTCGAGCTCCTACGAGCAGTACTTC.